Sequencing of this TCR beta chain was carried out in a study of cytomegalovirus exposure and HLA in healthy donors. The study's findings and limits: Reportedly, a later analysis found an Asian-associated ancestry cluster had fewer N-insertions than the roughly 670-donor mean. As immune exposure information, only CMV serostatus was available. Excluded: some indistinguishable V segments such as TRBV6-2 and TRBV6-3.

The V segment lost 6 bases and the J segment 4 bases; nucleotides outside the gene matches: 11. Germline loops: CDR1 SNHLY, CDR2 FYNNEI. The CDR3 is made up of 15 amino acids. Points on this clone: What it binds is unknown.

13 Jbeta primers and 60 Vbeta primers were used for the PCR. TCRdb keeps only in-frame clones here, not all; method: immunoSEQ multiplex PCR. Found here are around 180,000 clones, about 90% of them singletons; the top ten hold more than 0.2%. The TCR originated in a girl under three years old in good health and CMV-seronegative. Sequenced input: PBMCs. The chain combines TRBV2 with TRBJ1-2; 7 bases map to TRBD1. CDR3 nucleotides: TGTGCCAGCAGGTCAGGGGGATTGGACCTCTATGGCTACACCTTC. Amino acid sequence: CASRSGGLDLYGYTF.